What follows are 27 T cell receptor beta chains derived from one specimen sequenced in a study of shared clonotypes between healthy human individuals. Sequencing used immunoSEQ multiplex PCR; TCRdb keeps in-frame clones, though not all of them. This sample has some 1.5 million clones, with around 98% found just once. The sample comprised naive CD4+ T cells sorted from blood. Subset described: CD45RA+ positively selected. The receptors were sampled from a man aged 25-45 years in good health.

This chain connects TRBV5-6 to TRBJ1-5; D unclear. CDR3 length: 15 residues. Germline CDR1 is SGHDT and CDR2 is YYEEEE. The ends were cut back, 3 bases at V and 4 bases at J, with 14 bases in the middle. As DNA, the CDR3 is TGTGCCAGCAGCTCCAAAGGGCTGCAGAATCAGCCCCAGCATTTT. It yields the protein CASSSKGLQNQPQHF. The full variable domain, its missing parts supplied by reference TRBV5-6 and TRBJ1-5, is DAGVTQSPTHLIKTRGQQVTLRCSPKSGHDTVSWYQQALGQGPQFIFQYYEEEERQRGNFPDRFSGHQFPNYSSELNVNALLLGDSALYLCASSSKGLQNQPQHFGDGTRLSIL.

As DNA, the CDR3 is TGTGCCAGCAGCTCCGGGACGGCCTCACAAGAGACCCAGTACTTC. Protein: CASSSGTASQETQYF. V gene TRBV5-5 combines with J gene TRBJ2-5; D may match TRBD1 or TRBD2 (5 bases each). V shed 3 bases and J shed 2 bases, with 14 bases lying between them. This CDR3 contains 15 residues. Germline-derived CDR1 and CDR2 are SGHKS and YYEKEE (reference sequence).

The genes are TRBV6-5 and TRBJ1-4, with TRBD1 identical over 7 bases. Germline V gene sequence: CDR1 MNHEY, CDR2 SVGAGI. The CDR3 is made up of 14 amino acids. V lost 6 bases, J lost 3 bases, and 4 bases stayed unmatched. The DNA for the CDR3 is TGTGCCAGCAGGCGGACAGGTTCTAATGAAAAACTGTTTTTT. Protein sequence: CASRRTGSNEKLFF.

This chain uses TRBV19 with TRBJ2-1, with 12 bases matching TRBD2. The CDR3 consists of 15 residues. V dropped 9 bases and J dropped 7; count of bases not matched to a gene: 10. Germline V CDR1 and CDR2: LNHDA, SQIVND (reference sequence). The CDR3 here is CASLTWTSGKNEQFF. For the CDR3, the DNA is TGTGCCAGCCTCACCTGGACTAGCGGGAAGAATGAGCAGTTCTTC.

The chain uses TRBV9 and TRBJ2-7; 11 bases fit TRBD2. Germline CDR1 reads SGDLS; CDR2 reads YYNGEE. The CDR3 sequence is 16 residues long. J was trimmed by 4 bases and V by 1 base; bases with no gene match: 7. The CDR3 nucleotides read TGTGCCAGCAGCGTATCCTCGACTAGCGGGAAGTACGAGCAGTACTTC. Translated, it gives CASSVSSTSGKYEQYF.

The J gene is TRBJ1-5, the V gene TRBV19; weak D call: TRBD1 (6 bases). Per germline, CDR1 LNHDA and CDR2 SQIVND (reference sequence). Trimming shortened V by 5 bases and J by 5 bases, and 10 bases separated the two germline ends. The CDR3 has 13 residues. The CDR3 loop is CASSVSGDQPQHF. DNA for the CDR3: TGTGCCAGTAGTGTCTCAGGGGATCAGCCCCAGCATTTT.

Note on this clone: This sample includes further DNA sequences coding for the same CDR3. J is TRBJ2-1 and V is TRBV9; 9 bases fit TRBD2. The CDR3 contains 16 residues. CDR1 is SGDLS, CDR2 YYNGEE, per germline. J lost 5 bases, V lost 0 bases, and 6 bases had no gene match. The CDR3 here is CASSVGGLAGNNEQFF. For the CDR3, the DNA is TGTGCCAGCAGCGTAGGAGGTCTAGCGGGGAACAATGAGCAGTTCTTC.

The chain has TRBV18 and TRBJ2-7; TRBD1 aligns across 10 bases. This CDR3 has 16 amino acids. V was clipped by 2 bases and J by 0 bases; unmatched bases: 4. The germline gives CDR1 KGHSH, CDR2 LQKENI. CDR3 DNA sequence: TGTGCCAGCTCACCAGGGACAGGGGTGGACTCCTACGAGCAGTACTTC. Encoded protein: CASSPGTGVDSYEQYF.

This clone came up a few times. The same CDR3 also results from other DNA sequences found in this sample. The chain couples TRBV5-1 to TRBJ2-7, with 10 bases aligning to TRBD1. Germline loops: CDR1 SGHRS, CDR2 YFSETQ. The CDR3 runs to 14 residues. J gave up 3 bases and V 3 bases, and 3 bases lay outside the gene matches. This chain's CDR3 is CASSSGQGIYEQYF. CDR3 DNA: TGCGCCAGCAGCTCGGGACAGGGGATCTACGAGCAGTACTTC.

This rearrangement joins TRBV4-1 to TRBJ1-5; 7 nucleotides align to TRBD1. CDR1 is MGHRA, CDR2 YSYEKL, per germline. The trim removed 4 bases at V and 2 bases at J, leaving 5 bases unmatched. The CDR3 totals 15 residues. CDR3 loop: CASSLAGTGNQPQHF. In DNA, the CDR3 is TGCGCCAGCAGCCTTGCCGGGACAGGCAATCAGCCCCAGCATTTT.

The J gene is TRBJ1-2, the V gene TRBV5-8, with 11 bases lining up with TRBD1. CDR1 is SGHTS, CDR2 YDEGEE, per germline. The junction had 5 bases not matched to a gene; V was cut back by 1 base and J by 3 bases. This CDR3 comprises 16 residues. The CDR3 bases are TGTGCCAGCAGCTTGTCAGGGACAGGGGGGTACTATGGCTACACCTTC. It specifies CASSLSGTGGYYGYTF.

As for this clone: Different DNA sequences within this sample yield the same CDR3. CDR3 loop: CASSLLAGKNTEAFF. CDR3 nucleotide sequence: TGCGCCAGCAGCTTACTGGCCGGGAAGAACACTGAAGCTTTCTTT. The chain couples TRBV5-1 to TRBJ1-1, with D hard to call. Trimming stripped 2 bases from V and 1 base from J, with 12 bases between. The CDR3 runs to 15 residues. Germline lookup yields CDR1 SGHRS and CDR2 YFSETQ.

The V and J genes are TRBV19 and TRBJ2-3; a possible D gene is TRBD1 (6 bases). The CDR3 sequence is 14 residues long. Trimming pared 9 bases from V and 8 bases from J, leaving 21 bases between. The germline V gene has CDR1 LNHDA and CDR2 SQIVND (reference sequence). The CDR3 is CASRVQGRYGTQYF. In DNA, the CDR3 is TGTGCCAGCCGGGTCCAGGGGCGATATGGTACGCAGTATTTT.

This rearrangement joins TRBV5-1 to TRBJ2-1, with a tentative D call TRBD2 (6 bases). V was shortened by 0 bases and J by 4 bases, with 11 bases between the two germline ends. This CDR3 has 15 residues. The germline gives CDR1 SGHRS, CDR2 YFSETQ. This CDR3 reads CASSLEGLTYNEQFF. In nucleotides, the CDR3 is TGCGCCAGCAGCTTGGAGGGACTCACTTACAATGAGCAGTTCTTC.

The chain uses TRBV7-9 and TRBJ1-5; a possible D gene is TRBD1 (5 bases). Trimming pared 2 bases from V and 1 base from J, leaving 12 bases between. This CDR3 has 16 amino acids. Germline V gene sequence: CDR1 SEHNR, CDR2 FQNEAQ (reference sequence). DNA for the CDR3: TGTGCCAGCAGCTTATGGGGGGGAACAAGCAATCAGCCCCAGCATTTT. It yields the protein CASSLWGGTSNQPQHF.

The chain links TRBV7-6 to TRBJ2-7; D call uncertain. Germline lookup yields CDR1 SGHVS and CDR2 FNYEAQ. The CDR3 contains 14 residues. With 3 bases removed from V and 5 bases from J, the gap between germline ends came to 14 bases. Here the CDR3 DNA reads TGTGCCAGCAGCTTGAAACGGGCAGGACACGAGCAGTACTTC. It encodes CASSLKRAGHEQYF. The full variable domain, with the rest looked up from reference TRBV7-6 and TRBJ2-7, is GAGVSQSPRYKVTKRGQDVALRCDPISGHVSLYWYRQALGQGPEFLTYFNYEAQQDKSGLPNDRFSAERPEGSISTLTIQRTEQRDSAMYRCASSLKRAGHEQYFGPGTRLTVT.

The chain links TRBV30 to TRBJ2-1, with a tentative D call TRBD1 (5 bases). The CDR3 runs to 11 residues. Germline V gene sequence: CDR1 GTSNPN, CDR2 SVGIG (reference sequence). V was shortened by 5 bases and J by 8 bases, with 10 bases between the two germline ends. DNA for the CDR3: TGTGCCTGGGGGGCCCTGGATGAGCAGTTCTTC. Its protein product is CAWGALDEQFF. Full variable domain (rest looked up from reference TRBV30 and TRBJ2-1): SQTIHQWPATLVQPVGSPLSLECTVEGTSNPNLYWYRQAAGRGLQLLFYSVGIGQISSEVPQNLSASRPQDRQFILSSKKLLLSDSGFYLCAWGALDEQFFGPGTRLTVL.

This clone was detected once. This chain joins TRBV7-9 and TRBJ2-5; tentative D call: TRBD2 (6 bases). This CDR3 region has 15 residues. Germline V lookup: CDR1 SEHNR, CDR2 FQNEAQ (reference sequence). The germline V and J ends were trimmed by 5 bases and 4 bases, with 17 bases remaining between them. CDR3 protein: CASSPLGGMGETQYF. The DNA of the CDR3 is TGTGCCAGCAGCCCCCTCGGGGGTATGGGAGAGACCCAGTACTTC.

The genes are TRBV6-6 and TRBJ1-2; 8 bases agree with TRBD1. With V trimmed by 5 bases and J by 2 bases, 1 base remained unmatched. This CDR3 has 13 residues. Germline V CDR1 and CDR2: MNHNY, SVGAGI (reference sequence). The CDR3 coding sequence is TGTGCCAGCAGTCGGGACAGGAACTATGGCTACACCTTC. Protein sequence: CASSRDRNYGYTF.

This clone was recorded once. This chain connects TRBV11-2 to TRBJ1-1, with TRBD1 as a possible D gene (5 bases). The CDR3 loop spans 16 amino acids. Germline V gene lookup returns CDR1 SGHAT and CDR2 FQNNGV. Deletions cut 1 base from V and 7 bases from J, with 19 bases between. CDR3 protein: CASSLVLGPTVREAFF. Here the CDR3 DNA reads TGTGCCAGCAGCTTAGTCCTGGGGCCAACGGTACGTGAAGCTTTCTTT.

The V and J genes are TRBV7-9 and TRBJ2-5; D is perhaps TRBD1 or TRBD2 (5 bases each). Per the germline V gene, CDR1 is SEHNR and CDR2 is FQNEAQ (reference sequence). Trimming removed 5 bases from V and 4 bases from J, with 14 bases in between. This CDR3 spans 14 amino acids. The CDR3 sequence: CASSQAGAAETQYF. The CDR3 DNA sequence: TGTGCCAGCAGCCAGGCCGGGGCAGCAGAGACCCAGTACTTC.

This sequence joins TRBV5-1 and TRBJ1-2; the D gene is possibly TRBD1 (5 bases). V gave up 0 bases and J gave up 6 bases, with 12 bases separating them. CDR3 length: 14 residues. The germline V gene has CDR1 SGHRS and CDR2 YFSETQ. CDR3 amino acids: CASSLVEGRDGYTF. The CDR3 DNA reads TGCGCCAGCAGCTTGGTAGAGGGGAGGGATGGCTACACCTTC.

The chain recombines TRBV28 with TRBJ1-5; D remains ambiguous. The V end lost 6 bases, the J end lost 9 bases, and 18 bases lay between the germline ends. Germline V CDR1 and CDR2: MDHEN, SYDVKM. The CDR3 has 14 amino acids. This CDR3 is CASSLRGRGGPQHF. The DNA of the CDR3 is TGTGCCAGCAGCTTAAGAGGGCGGGGAGGGCCCCAGCATTTT.

This chain uses TRBV19 with TRBJ1-5, with D unclear. The CDR3 loop spans 12 amino acids. V was cut by 5 bases and J by 6 bases, with 8 bases left in between. Germline V gives CDR1 LNHDA, CDR2 SQIVND (reference sequence). CDR3 nucleotide sequence: TGTGCCAGTAGTTGGTGGTTTCAGCCCCAGCATTTT. Translated: CASSWWFQPQHF.

Notes on this clone: In the same sample, other DNA sequences code for this CDR3. This chain joins TRBV5-1 and TRBJ2-3; 12 nucleotides agree with TRBD2. This CDR3 is built from 14 residues. Germline V gives CDR1 SGHRS, CDR2 YFSETQ. V lost 5 bases, J lost 3 bases, and 1 base stayed unmatched. Here the CDR3 DNA reads TGCGCCAGCAGAGGACTAGCGGGAACAGATACGCAGTATTTT. It encodes CASRGLAGTDTQYF.

Only one count was recorded for this clone. This rearrangement joins TRBV5-3 to TRBJ2-1; the match to TRBD2 covers 8 bases. TRBV5-3 falls under the ORF class, with uncertain function. V lost 1 base, J lost 6 bases, and 6 bases stayed unmatched. The CDR3 loop spans 15 amino acids. The CDR3 DNA reads TGTGCCAGAAGCTTGAGCGGGAGCTACTGCAATGAGCAGTTCTTC. This encodes CARSLSGSYCNEQFF.

In this sample, this clone turned up once. The chain couples TRBV30 to TRBJ2-7, with TRBD1 matching over 7 bases. The V and J ends lost 5 bases and 2 bases, in that order; junction bases with no gene match: 3. The germline V gene has CDR1 GTSNPN and CDR2 SVGIG (reference sequence). This CDR3 has 12 residues. CDR3 region: CAWQTGPYEQYF. CDR3 in DNA: TGTGCCTGGCAGACAGGGCCCTACGAGCAGTACTTC.